This entry describes one T cell receptor beta chain. The antigen is undetermined. The data were taken from a study of cytomegalovirus exposure and HLA in healthy donors. Study-level results: Analyses of presence/absence relied on an assumption of roughly uniform sequencing depth across donors. Reports showed the classifier diagnosing cytomegalovirus status with high specificity and sensitivity.

CDR3 size: 18 residues. V was trimmed by 2 bases and J by 7 bases, leaving 23 bases between them. Looked up from germline, CDR1 is SGHTA and CDR2 is FQGNSA. 13 Jbeta primers and 60 Vbeta primers were used for the PCR. TCRdb keeps only in-frame clones here, not all; method: immunoSEQ multiplex PCR. The sample carries about 130,000 clones, around three quarters recorded once. This chain uses TRBV7-2 with TRBJ2-2; D might be TRBD2 (6 bases). The sequence derives from a woman aged 50 to 60 in good health and CMV-seronegative. The specimen sequenced was PBMCs. The DNA of the CDR3 is TGTGCCAGCAGCTTATTCGTTCGCGGCCCGGGGGTGGGCGGGGAGCTGTTTTTT. It is translated as CASSLFVRGPGVGGELFF.